This is a list of T cell receptor beta chains from one sample in a study of blood T cell repertoires in COVID-19. Measured with immunoSEQ multiplex PCR; TCRdb has only the in-frame clones, and not every one. The sample includes roughly 100,000 clones, 65% to 90% seen only once; the top ten take 4.5% to 5.5%. The sequencing input was peripheral blood. The origin of the receptors is a man in his sixties with acute or convalescent COVID-19. The CDR3 runs from the conserved cysteine through the conserved F or W. The D gene is left open where the match is weak. For some rows the clone size is stated as once, few or many, or as a class when expanded; others skip it.

size | J | V | D | CDR3 | DNA
- | TRBJ2-2 | TRBV7-3 | TRBD2 | CASSLSGHGNTGELFF | TGTGCCAGCAGCCTTAGCGGGCACGGGAACACCGGGGAGCTGTTTTTT
- | TRBJ1-5 | TRBV2 | - | CASNPQGRDQPQHF | TGTGCCAGCAACCCTCAGGGTAGAGACCAGCCCCAGCATTTT
- | TRBJ2-2 | TRBV5-6 | TRBD2 | CASSSGLAEITGELFF | TGTGCCAGCAGCTCTGGGCTAGCGGAGATCACCGGGGAGCTGTTTTTT
- | TRBJ2-1 | TRBV27 | - | CASGQRGGFYNEQFF | TGTGCCAGCGGACAGCGGGGAGGGTTCTACAATGAGCAGTTCTTC
- | TRBJ2-2 | TRBV7-2 | - | CASSLGGSGTGELFF | TGTGCCAGCTCCCTTGGAGGGAGTGGGACCGGGGAGCTGTTTTTT
- | TRBJ2-7 | TRBV7-2 | TRBD1 | CASSPGQGRSYEQYF | TGTGCCAGCAGCCCAGGACAGGGGCGATCCTACGAGCAGTACTTC
- | TRBJ2-3 | TRBV5-1 | TRBD2 | CASSGGLAVLTDTQYF | TGCGCCAGCAGCGGAGGACTAGCGGTCCTCACAGATACGCAGTATTTT
- | TRBJ2-4 | TRBV18 | - | CASSPLADAKNIQYF | TGTGCCAGCTCACCACTAGCGGACGCCAAAAACATTCAGTACTTC
- | TRBJ1-3 | TRBV5-1 | - | CASSLEQAPGNTIYF | TGCGCCAGCAGCTTGGAACAGGCCCCTGGAAACACCATATATTTT
- | TRBJ2-2 | TRBV18 | - | CASSPRGGELFF | TGTGCCAGCTCACCAAGAGGGGGGGAGCTGTTTTTT
- | TRBJ1-1 | TRBV11-2 | - | CASSLVRGGTEAFF | TGTGCCAGCAGCTTAGTACGGGGAGGCACTGAAGCTTTCTTT
- | TRBJ1-4 | TRBV5-4 | - | CASSYQGVEEKLFF | TGTGCCAGCAGCTATCAGGGTGTGGAGGAAAAACTGTTTTTT
few | TRBJ1-5 | TRBV14 | - | CASETGNQPQHF | TGTGCCAGCGAAACAGGGAATCAGCCCCAGCATTTT
- | TRBJ1-2 | TRBV7-9 | - | CASSLAGDSGSNYGYTF | TGTGCCAGCAGCTTAGCGGGTGATAGCGGGTCTAACTATGGCTACACCTTC
- | TRBJ2-3 | TRBV30 | TRBD2 | CAWSVYSGNRRDTQYF | TGTGCCTGGAGTGTATACAGCGGGAACCGCAGGGATACGCAGTATTTT
- | TRBJ2-3 | TRBV10-3 | TRBD2 | CAISVGGTSGRADTQYF | TGTGCCATCAGTGTGGGGGGAACTAGCGGGAGGGCAGATACGCAGTATTTT
- | TRBJ2-3 | TRBV28 | TRBD2 | CASRPSGRATDTQYF | TGTGCCAGCAGGCCTAGCGGGAGGGCTACAGATACGCAGTATTTT
few | TRBJ2-1 | TRBV7-2 | TRBD2 | CASSLQTGLDEQFF | TGTGCCAGCAGCTTACAAACGGGACTAGACGAGCAGTTCTTC
- | TRBJ1-3 | TRBV5-6 | TRBD1 | CASNPQGTSGNTIYF | TGTGCCAGCAACCCACAGGGGACCTCTGGAAACACCATATATTTT
- | TRBJ2-3 | TRBV7-2 | TRBD1 | CASSTRRQGGTDTQYF | TGTGCCAGCAGCACCCGCAGGCAGGGGGGCACAGATACGCAGTATTTT
- | TRBJ1-2 | TRBV20-1 | TRBD1 | CSARQGYGYTF | TGCAGTGCCCGACAGGGCTATGGCTACACCTTC
- | TRBJ2-7 | TRBV13 | - | CASSFGQGAYLF | -
- | TRBJ2-2 | TRBV19 | TRBD2 | CASTFGRMAGELFF | TGTGCCAGTACTTTCGGGAGGATGGCCGGGGAGCTGTTTTTT
- | TRBJ2-7 | TRBV4-2 | TRBD2 | CASSRILGGLAGSYEQYF | TGTGCCAGCAGCCGTATCCTAGGGGGACTAGCGGGATCCTACGAGCAGTACTTC
- | TRBJ1-2 | TRBV5-1 | - | CASSPYTGNYGYTF | TGCGCCAGCAGCCCCTACACGGGTAACTATGGCTACACCTTC
- | TRBJ1-2 | TRBV5-1 | TRBD1 | CASSLYSQGAPLGGYTF | TGCGCCAGCAGCTTGTATAGCCAGGGGGCCCCTCTAGGTGGCTACACCTTC
- | TRBJ1-1 | TRBV11-3 | - | CASSRRQASNTEAFF | TGTGCCAGCAGCCGGCGACAGGCCTCGAACACTGAAGCTTTCTTT
- | TRBJ2-1 | TRBV11-1 | TRBD2 | CASSLEAGGFRQFF | TGTGCCAGCAGCTTAGAAGCGGGGGGGTTCAGGCAGTTCTTC
- | TRBJ1-2 | TRBV3-1/TRBV3-2 | - | CASSQGHYGYTF | TGTGCCAGCAGCCAGGGCCACTATGGCTACACCTTC
once | TRBJ2-5 | TRBV27 | - | CASSSPGQLGETQYF | TGTGCCAGCAGTTCCCCCGGACAGCTCGGGGAGACCCAGTACTTC